Below, 16 T cell receptor beta chains from the same sample are listed, as sequenced in a study of T cell responses to AZD1222 COVID-19 vaccine. Clones were read by immunoSEQ multiplex PCR, and TCRdb kept only the in-frame ones, dropping some. Here the sample spans tens of thousands of clones, over 80% being singletons. The material was peripheral blood, obtained on day 0 of AZD1222 vaccination. Receptor source: an adult in good health.

This chain connects TRBV2 to TRBJ2-1, with 11 bases fitting TRBD2. The trim removed 0 bases at V and 3 bases at J, leaving 1 base unmatched. In germline, CDR1 is SNHLY, CDR2 FYNNEI. CDR3 length: 16 residues. The chain's CDR3 is CASSEAGLAGYNEQFF. The DNA of the CDR3 is TGTGCCAGCAGTGAAGCCGGACTAGCGGGCTACAATGAGCAGTTCTTC.

The chain links TRBV7-2 to TRBJ1-4, with D perhaps matching TRBD1 (6 bases). Per the germline V gene, CDR1 is SGHTA and CDR2 is FQGNSA. V lost 1 base and J lost 10, with 7 bases in between. The CDR3 is 12 residues long. CDR3 sequence: CASSLGGPKLFF. CDR3 in DNA: TGTGCCAGCAGCTTAGGGGGGCCAAAACTGTTTTTT.

The genes are TRBV18 and TRBJ1-1; possibly TRBD1 for D (5 bases). Germline V gene data show CDR1 as KGHSH and CDR2 as LQKENI. The V gene lost 2 bases and the J gene lost 4 bases, with 14 bases spanning the gap. This CDR3 region has 15 residues. The CDR3 region has the DNA TGTGCCAGCTCACCAGGGGAAAGGGGAATCACTGAAGCTTTCTTT. Amino acids: CASSPGERGITEAFF.

The rearrangement links TRBV9 to TRBJ2-2; D not resolved. V shed 0 bases and J shed 3 bases, with 3 bases lying between them. Germline loops: CDR1 SGDLS, CDR2 YYNGEE. This CDR3 spans 13 amino acids. The CDR3 DNA reads TGTGCCAGCAGCGTAGACTACACCGGGGAGCTGTTTTTT. As protein: CASSVDYTGELFF.

The rearrangement joins TRBV27 to TRBJ2-7; 10 nucleotides line up with TRBD2. The CDR3 loop spans 16 amino acids. Per the germline V gene, CDR1 is MNHEY and CDR2 is SMNVEV (reference sequence). V was pared by 5 bases and J by 3 bases, with 10 bases of the junction left unmatched. CDR3: CASSLAMGLAIYEQYF. DNA of the CDR3: TGTGCCAGCAGTCTTGCGATGGGACTAGCGATCTACGAGCAGTACTTC.

The chain uses TRBV28 and TRBJ1-2; D is possibly TRBD1 (5 bases). Trimming cost V 5 bases and J 1 base, with 20 bases left between them. This CDR3 has 17 amino acids. The germline V gene encodes CDR1 MDHEN and CDR2 SYDVKM. CDR3 in amino acids: CASSPASGVLSNYGYTF. The CDR3 DNA is TGTGCCAGCAGTCCTGCCTCGGGGGTTCTTAGTAACTATGGCTACACCTTC.

This clone has just one count. The chain has TRBV7-8 and TRBJ1-6; D perhaps matches TRBD1 (5 bases). The CDR3 is 12 residues long. CDR1 and CDR2 from the germline V gene are SGHVS and FQNEAQ. Deletions cut 2 bases from V and 9 bases from J, with 5 bases between. The CDR3 nucleotides read TGTGCCAGCAGCTTACAGGGTTCACCCCTCCACTTT. Protein product: CASSLQGSPLHF. Combining the CDR3 with reference TRBV7-8 and TRBJ1-6 gives the whole variable domain GAGVSQSPRYKVAKRGQDVALRCDPISGHVSLFWYQQALGQGPEFLTYFQNEAQLDKSGLPSDRFFAERPEGSVSTLKIQRTQQEDSAVYLCASSLQGSPLHFGNGTRLTVT.

The rearrangement joins TRBV4-1 to TRBJ1-1, with D uncertain. V dropped 0 bases and J dropped 0 bases, with 5 bases sitting between them. Germline CDR1 reads MGHRA; CDR2 reads YSYEKL. The length of the CDR3 is 14 residues. The CDR3 loop is CASSQDILNTEAFF. CDR3 nucleotides: TGCGCCAGCAGCCAAGATATATTGAACACTGAAGCTTTCTTT.

The CDR3 reads CASSFYDRGRYYGYTF. The CDR3 nucleotides are TGTGCCAGCAGCTTTTATGACAGGGGCCGCTACTATGGCTACACCTTC. The chain joins TRBV5-6 to TRBJ1-2, with TRBD1 matching over 8 bases. V was pared by 2 bases and J by 3 bases, with 9 bases of the junction left unmatched. Per the germline V gene, CDR1 is SGHDT and CDR2 is YYEEEE. The CDR3 spans 16 residues.

V and J are TRBV12-3 or TRBV12-4 and TRBJ2-7; no definite D call. Trimming cost V 3 bases and J 0 bases, with 6 bases left between them. This CDR3 is built from 13 residues. This chain's CDR3 is CASSFSHSYEQYF. DNA of the CDR3: TGTGCCAGCAGTTTTTCGCACTCCTACGAGCAGTACTTC.

The chain employs TRBV3-1 (or the pseudogene TRBV3-2) and TRBJ1-2; TRBD1 matches at 7 bases. Germline loops: CDR1 LGHDT, CDR2 YNNKEL (reference sequence). The CDR3 length is 15 residues. V shed 3 bases and J 3 bases; nucleotides not matched to a gene: 7. CDR3 amino acids: CASSQAETGYYGYTF. For the CDR3, the DNA is TGTGCCAGCAGCCAGGCCGAGACAGGGTACTATGGCTACACCTTC.

The chain is built from TRBV4-2 and TRBJ1-2; D is unresolved. Deletions cut 0 bases from V and 0 bases from J, with 14 bases between. The germline gives CDR1 LGHNA, CDR2 YNFKEQ. The CDR3 consists of 17 residues. Written as DNA, the CDR3 is TGTGCCAGCAGCCAAGATCCGGACTTCTCAGCTAACTATGGCTACACCTTC. Protein: CASSQDPDFSANYGYTF.

There are a few counts of this clone. This chain uses TRBV6-5 with TRBJ1-1, with unresolved D. Germline V gene data show CDR1 as MNHEY and CDR2 as SVGAGI. The CDR3 is made up of 14 amino acids. The V gene lost 3 bases and the J gene lost 3 bases, with 11 bases spanning the gap. The CDR3, as DNA: TGTGCCAGCAGTTATGGGCAGACCTACACTGAAGCTTTCTTT. Protein product: CASSYGQTYTEAFF.

The CDR3, as DNA: TGTGCCAGCAGCCTACTGGGACAGGGGGACCAGAAACTGTTTTTT. Translated: CASSLLGQGDQKLFF. The J gene is TRBJ1-4, the V gene TRBV6-5; TRBD1 aligns across 11 bases. This CDR3 is built from 15 residues. The V segment lost 6 bases and the J segment 11 bases; nucleotides outside the gene matches: 11. CDR1 is MNHEY, CDR2 SVGAGI, per germline.

The CDR3 DNA sequence: TGTGCCAGCAGCCAAGAATACGGGGGCGGAGGAGAAGCTTTCTTT. As protein: CASSQEYGGGGEAFF. The chain has TRBV3-1 (or the pseudogene TRBV3-2) and TRBJ1-1; TRBD1 might be the D (6 bases). V was trimmed by 0 bases and J by 8 bases, leaving 16 bases between them. Germline CDR1 reads LGHDT; CDR2 reads YNNKEL (reference sequence). The CDR3 has 15 amino acids.

The rearrangement links TRBV12-5 to TRBJ2-1; tentatively, D is TRBD1 or TRBD2 (6 bases each). The V end lost 5 bases, the J end lost 0 bases, and 32 bases lay between the germline ends. The CDR3 has 22 residues. Germline CDR1 reads LGHNT; CDR2 reads FRNRAP. CDR3 bases: TGTGCTAGTGGTCCGCCCAGGACAGCAACTAGCTTTGCGACGGACTCCTACAATGAGCAGTTCTTC. As protein: CASGPPRTATSFATDSYNEQFF. The whole variable domain, filled in from reference TRBV12-5 and TRBJ2-1, reads DARVTQTPRHKVTEMGQEVTMRCQPILGHNTVFWYRQTMMQGLELLAYFRNRAPLDDSGMPKDRFSAEMPDATLATLKIQPSEPRDSAVYFCASGPPRTATSFATDSYNEQFFGPGTRLTVL.